Listed here are 10 T cell receptor beta chains from one sample, sequenced in a study of cytomegalovirus exposure and HLA in healthy donors. PCR amplification relied on 60 Vbeta primers (plus 13 Jbeta primers). Sequenced by immunoSEQ multiplex PCR; TCRdb stores in-frame clones only, minus some. This table has around 170,000 clones, around 80% appearing once. Sequenced input: PBMCs. Receptors originate from a girl aged 5-17 years in good health and CMV-seropositive.

This chain joins TRBV19 and TRBJ1-1; TRBD1 matches 8 bases. Germline V gives CDR1 LNHDA, CDR2 SQIVND (reference sequence). The CDR3 totals 14 residues. V shed 9 bases and J 1 base; nucleotides not matched to a gene: 7. This CDR3 reads CASSDRGPNTEAFF. CDR3 coding DNA: TGTGCCAGCTCAGACAGGGGACCGAACACTGAAGCTTTCTTT.

The chain recombines TRBV7-2 with TRBJ1-5; a possible D gene is TRBD1 (5 bases). Deletions cut 8 bases from V and 2 bases from J, with 16 bases between. The V gene's germline CDR1 is SGHTA and CDR2 FQGNSA. The CDR3 consists of 15 residues. The CDR3 DNA reads TGTGCCAGCTGCCCCGTCGGGGGTGGCAATCAGCCCCAGCATTTT. Translated: CASCPVGGGNQPQHF.

This chain connects TRBV4-1 to TRBJ1-3; no clear D gene. V was cut by 0 bases and J by 0 bases, with 12 bases left in between. This CDR3 contains 17 residues. Germline V CDR1 and CDR2: MGHRA, YSYEKL. CDR3 in amino acids: CASSQDPPGSSGNTIYF. CDR3 nucleotide sequence: TGCGCCAGCAGCCAAGACCCTCCTGGGAGCTCTGGAAACACCATATATTTT.

The genes are TRBV7-8 and TRBJ2-3; 12 bases are a match to TRBD2. Germline lookup yields CDR1 SGHVS and CDR2 FQNEAQ. The V and J ends lost 5 bases and 2 bases, in that order; junction bases with no gene match: 8. This CDR3 is 17 amino acids long. The CDR3 is CASSIRTSGDNTDTQYF. DNA of the CDR3: TGTGCCAGCAGCATAAGGACTAGCGGGGATAACACAGATACGCAGTATTTT.

The rearrangement links TRBV4-2 to TRBJ2-7, with 10 nucleotides matching TRBD2. The length of the CDR3 is 18 residues. From germline, CDR1 is LGHNA and CDR2 YNFKEQ. After removal of 1 base from V and 3 bases from J, the junction contained 12 bases not matched to a gene. As DNA, the CDR3 is TGTGCCAGCAGCCAAGCCTACGGCGTAGCGGGAGGACGCTACGAGCAGTACTTC. It specifies CASSQAYGVAGGRYEQYF.

The chain is built from TRBV4-2 and TRBJ2-7; D is unclear. V dropped 0 bases and J dropped 3 bases, with 9 bases sitting between them. CDR3 length: 14 residues. Germline V gives CDR1 LGHNA, CDR2 YNFKEQ. CDR3 protein: CASSQEVWLYEQYF. DNA of the CDR3: TGTGCCAGCAGCCAAGAGGTCTGGCTCTACGAGCAGTACTTC.

The CDR3 is CASSPKGLSHEQYF. CDR3 nucleotides: TGTGCCAGCAGCCCAAAGGGACTGTCGCACGAGCAGTACTTC. The chain employs TRBV7-9 and TRBJ2-5; D is possibly TRBD2 (6 bases). The J call may be wrong; the DNA end is better matched by TRBJ2-7. Germline-derived CDR1 and CDR2 are SEHNR and FQNEAQ (reference sequence). This CDR3 spans 14 amino acids.

There are a few counts of this clone. The J gene is TRBJ1-5, the V gene TRBV27; tentative D call: TRBD1 (5 bases). Trimming removed 9 bases at V and 4 bases at J, with 16 bases between. Germline assignment: CDR1 MNHEY and CDR2 SMNVEV (reference sequence). The CDR3 is 14 amino acids. CDR3 region: CASSTGGWNQPQHF. The CDR3 DNA is TGTGCCAGTTCGACGGGGGGATGGAATCAGCCCCAGCATTTT.

This rearrangement joins TRBV10-3 to TRBJ2-1, with TRBD1 identical over 9 bases. The CDR3 runs to 17 residues. Germline assignment: CDR1 ENHRY and CDR2 SYGVKD. V gave up 2 bases and J gave up 4 bases; unmatched junction bases: 9. DNA for the CDR3: TGTGCCATCAGTGAGGGGGACAGGGTGGTGGAATACAATGAGCAGTTCTTC. Amino acid sequence: CAISEGDRVVEYNEQFF.

This clone was seen just once. The V and J genes are TRBV4-2 and TRBJ2-1; 8 nucleotides match TRBD2. This CDR3 comprises 16 residues. Germline lookup yields CDR1 LGHNA and CDR2 YNFKEQ. The trim removed 0 bases at V and 8 bases at J, leaving 9 bases unmatched. The CDR3 coding sequence is TGTGCCAGCAGCCAAGATGTCGCTAGCGGGTTCGATGAGCAGTTCTTC. It specifies CASSQDVASGFDEQFF.